This section outlines one T cell receptor (beta chain) sequence together with its context. Its antigen remains unidentified. The PCR ran on 60 Vbeta and 13 Jbeta primers. Libraries were prepared by immunoSEQ multiplex PCR; TCRdb keeps only in-frame clonotypes and omits some of them. The sample contains 150,000 to 250,000 clones, roughly 85% of which appear only once. This sample was included in a study of cytomegalovirus exposure and HLA in healthy donors. The study, taken as a whole, reports: TCR beta chains numbering under 200 were designated cytomegalovirus-associated.

The source material was PBMCs. The origin of this receptor is a woman between 50 and 59 years old in good health and CMV-seronegative.

The CDR3 sequence is CASSLVPGGDRTNEQFF. Written as DNA, the CDR3 is TGCGCCAGCAGCTTGGTCCCCGGCGGGGACAGGACGAATGAGCAGTTCTTC. The genes are TRBV5-1 and TRBJ2-1, with 8 bases matching TRBD1. The CDR3 spans 17 residues. CDR1 and CDR2 from the germline V gene are SGHRS and YFSETQ. V lost 0 bases and J lost 7; bases outside the gene matches: 12. Based on the CDR3 plus reference TRBV5-1 and TRBJ2-1, the full variable domain is KAGVTQTPRYLIKTRGQQVTLSCSPISGHRSVSWYQQTPGQGLQFLFEYFSETQRNKGNFPGRFSGRQFSNSRSEMNVSTLELGDSALYLCASSLVPGGDRTNEQFFGPGTRLTVL.